This TCR beta chain is drawn from a study of T cells after yellow fever vaccination. Looked up from germline, CDR1 is SGHKS and CDR2 is YYEKEE (reference sequence). CDR3 length: 18 residues. V shed 1 base, J shed 7 bases, and the junction held 13 bases outside the gene matches. From the 5' RACE reads, TCRdb called clonotypes with MiXCR, one entry per CDR3 protein. The table records 200,000 to 300,000 distinct CDR3 sequences, roughly 13% of them present only once. This clonotype was counted a few times. V and J are TRBV5-5 and TRBJ2-7; 14 bases match TRBD2. The specimen was CD4+ T cells sorted from PBMCs, collected 45 days after the yellow fever booster vaccination. This sequence originates from a man aged 25-40 years who received the YFV17D yellow fever vaccine. The CDR3 loop reads CASSLSLGRTSGRSEQYF. CDR3 DNA sequence: TGTGCCAGCAGCTTGTCCTTAGGGCGGACTAGCGGGAGGAGTGAGCAGTACTTC.